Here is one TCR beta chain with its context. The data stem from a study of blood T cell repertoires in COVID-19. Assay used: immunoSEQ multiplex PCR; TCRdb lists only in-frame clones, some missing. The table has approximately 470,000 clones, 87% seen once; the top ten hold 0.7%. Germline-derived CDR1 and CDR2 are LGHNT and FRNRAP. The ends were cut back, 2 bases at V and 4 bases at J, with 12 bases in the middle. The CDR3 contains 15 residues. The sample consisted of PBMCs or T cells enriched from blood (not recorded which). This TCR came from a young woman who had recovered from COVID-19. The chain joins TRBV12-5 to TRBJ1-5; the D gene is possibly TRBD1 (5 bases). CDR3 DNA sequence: TGTGCTAGTGGTTTGAGCGACGGGGGGAATCAGCCCCAGCATTTT. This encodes CASGLSDGGNQPQHF.